This TCR beta chain was captured by sequencing in a study of graft-versus-host responses after intestinal transplantation. Assay used: immunoSEQ multiplex PCR; TCRdb lists only in-frame clones, some missing. The top ten clones hold less than 0.85% of a sample with fewer than 30,000 clones, around 94% of them seen once. A remark on this clone: The target antigen is unknown.

The V gene lost 4 bases and the J gene lost 1 base, with 14 bases spanning the gap. Germline values: CDR1 SGHRS, CDR2 YFSETQ. The CDR3 runs 15 residues. General observations from the study: There was an association between peak levels of circulating GvH clones and early post-transplant HvG declines. Some GvH clones were seen earlier in gut or blood, suggesting intestinal origin.

The receptor comes from a human patient who received an intestinal transplant, so some T cells may come from the graft donor. The sample was PBMCs, taken approximately 32 days after intestinal transplant. The V and J genes are TRBV5-1 and TRBJ1-1; D is possibly TRBD1 (5 bases). The DNA of the CDR3 is TGCGCCAGCAGCGAGGACATCCCGGGGAACACTGAAGCTTTCTTT. Residues: CASSEDIPGNTEAFF.